Reported below is one T cell receptor (beta chain). What this receptor recognizes is not known. This sample is drawn from a study of T cells expressing NK-cell markers (dated by TCRdb to the early 2020s). Study-wide context: Three sorted T-cell subsets (CD3+CD56+NKG2C+, CD3+CD56+NKG2C- and CD3+CD56-NKG2C+) from several donors had their TCR beta-chain repertoires profiled. Seven of the eight sequenced donors were HCMV-seropositive and one was HCMV-seronegative. Illumina HiSeq 2000/2500, MiSeq or NextSeq was used to sequence libraries as 2 x 150 bp reads. Randomly selected healthy volunteers, three men and five women, were used as the eight sequenced donors. Results and caveats for the whole study, not just this receptor: In six donors, the dominant CD3+CD56+NKG2C+ clonotypes ranked among the top 10 CD8+ clonotypes, making up about 1.0-7.5% of CD8+ T cells. Those dominant clonotypes were again the most abundant among CD3+CD56-NKG2C+ cells in several donors, at roughly 25-60.1%. Whether the expanded NKG2C-expressing T cell clones were specific for HCMV antigens was left unclear.

The CDR3 starts with the cysteine, ends with the phenylalanine, and has 13 residues. No DNA has been recorded. The germline V gene encodes CDR1 SGHRS and CDR2 YFSETQ. A commercial ELISA kit detecting HCMV-specific IgG in serum was used to determine HCMV serostatus. Ficoll density gradient centrifugation was used to isolate peripheral blood mononuclear cells from blood. TCRdb lists the instrument as Illumina HiSeq 2000. TCR beta cDNA libraries were made by 5'RACE template switching that added a universal primer site and unique molecular identifiers. cDNA synthesis was primed from the TCR beta constant segment and was followed by two successive PCR amplification steps. In the original analysis: MIGEC was used to demultiplex reads and group reads by UMI, and MiTCR was used to assemble and quantify clonotypes. To exclude erroneous sequences, only TCR cDNA sequences supported by at least two reads were retained. The tcR package was used for downstream repertoire analysis, with clonotypes matched between fractions based on CDR3 nucleotide sequence plus V segment. Antigen specificity was annotated against VDJdb with VDJmatch, allowing one amino acid substitution in CDR3. TCRdb reprocessed the reads, and each CDR3 protein sequence is entered once, without DNA. The V and J calls reflect TCRdb's pipeline rather than the authors' work. The sample table on file contains 500,000 to 600,000 distinct CDR3 sequences. The ten largest clones add up to approximately 3.6% of the sample.

The chain employs TRBV5-1 and TRBJ2-5. Material: blood T cells: a sorted CD56 or NKG2C T cell subset, CD4+ or CD8+ T cells, or bulk PBMC T cells (not recorded which). This clonotype was obtained from a man aged 18 to 35 in good health. Donor details come from another sample of the same person, matched by shared clones. The CDR3 region: CASSSRWEETQYF.